This passage covers 8 T cell receptor beta chains from one sample sequenced in a study of blood T cell repertoires in COVID-19. The data were produced by immunoSEQ multiplex PCR, yet TCRdb's version contains in-frame clones alone and is incomplete. The sample carries some 62,000 clones, around three quarters recorded once. The sample comprised peripheral blood. Every receptor here comes from a human donor in a cohort sampled during active COVID-19.

The chain employs TRBV7-3 and TRBJ2-3, with D possibly matching TRBD2 (7 bases). V lost 0 bases to trimming and J lost 5 bases, with 9 bases between them. This CDR3 comprises 14 residues. CDR1 is SGHTA, CDR2 FQGTGA, per germline. The CDR3 here is CASSLTGGQDTQYF. The CDR3 DNA follows: TGTGCCAGCAGCTTAACGGGGGGGCAAGATACGCAGTATTTT.

The rearrangement links TRBV4-1 to TRBJ2-2; 12 bases match TRBD2. This CDR3 is 18 amino acids long. The trim removed 6 bases at V and 6 bases at J, leaving 14 bases unmatched. Looked up from germline, CDR1 is MGHRA and CDR2 is YSYEKL. The CDR3 loop reads CASSRTSGALSLAGELFF. CDR3 sequence (DNA): TGCGCCAGCAGTCGGACTAGCGGGGCCCTATCGTTAGCCGGGGAGCTGTTTTTT.

The table lists this clone with a few counts. The chain joins TRBV5-3 to TRBJ1-1; D not resolved. TRBV5-3 is designated an ORF whose function remains uncertain. CDR3 length equals 16 residues. Trimming took 0 bases from V and 4 from J, leaving 16 bases between them. The CDR3 loop is CARSLGRPRLLTEAFF. The CDR3 region has the DNA TGTGCCAGAAGCTTGGGACGGCCCCGACTTCTCACTGAAGCTTTCTTT.

This chain uses TRBV5-1 with TRBJ1-6; 8 bases map to TRBD1. Germline-derived CDR1 and CDR2 are SGHRS and YFSETQ. The trim removed 0 bases at V and 5 bases at J, leaving 10 bases unmatched. This CDR3 is built from 18 residues. The CDR3 here is CASSLEPFGTGNNSPLHF. CDR3 DNA: TGCGCCAGCAGCTTGGAACCCTTCGGGACAGGCAATAATTCACCCCTCCACTTT.

The chain links TRBV5-6 to TRBJ2-6; D is possibly TRBD1 (6 bases). Germline CDR1 reads SGHDT; CDR2 reads YYEEEE. The CDR3 loop spans 18 amino acids. Trimming stripped 2 bases from V and 0 bases from J, with 15 bases between. CDR3 DNA: TGTGCCAGCAGCTTAGCCGGGACACCGAGCTCTGGGGCCAACGTCCTGACTTTC. It is translated as CASSLAGTPSSGANVLTF.

The V gene is TRBV6-6, the J gene TRBJ2-1, with 9 bases lining up with TRBD1. V lost 6 bases and J lost 8; bases outside the gene matches: 11. Germline assignment: CDR1 MNHNY and CDR2 SVGAGI (reference sequence). The CDR3 is 15 residues long. The CDR3 loop reads CASRNPGQGSHEQFF. The CDR3, as DNA: TGTGCCAGCAGAAACCCGGGACAGGGATCCCATGAGCAGTTCTTC.

The V call is TRBV2, the J call TRBJ2-5; 7 bases fit TRBD1. The germline V gene encodes CDR1 SNHLY and CDR2 FYNNEI. V trimming: 5 bases; J trimming: 4 bases; junction bases outside the gene matches: 1. This CDR3 comprises 12 residues. CDR3 nucleotide sequence: TGTGCCAGCAGTTACAGGGGAGAGACCCAGTACTTC. Its translation: CASSYRGETQYF.

The CDR3, as DNA: TGTGCCAGCAGCTACGGGACAGACTACGAGCAGTACTTC. Amino acid sequence: CASSYGTDYEQYF. The rearrangement links TRBV5-6 to TRBJ2-7; 7 bases line up with TRBD1. The CDR3 covers 13 residues. Germline V gives CDR1 SGHDT, CDR2 YYEEEE. The V and J ends lost 3 bases and 3 bases, in that order; junction bases with no gene match: 3.